This T cell receptor beta chain was obtained from a study of blood T cells in healthy people across ages. There were healthy Caucasian individuals from Russia, aged roughly 6 to 100, serving as donors. Each sample yielded at least 5 micrograms of PBMC total RNA. This clonotype has just one count. The antigen is unknown. General study results and limits: Unknown CMV status may confound age-related changes in expanded clones.

The authors ran a second PCR of roughly 7 to 11 cycles using a sample-barcoded 5' primer and a J-beta primer mix. TCRdb used MiXCR to reprocess the 5' RACE reads, holding one entry per CDR3 protein. The sample shows about 1,400,000 distinct CDR3 sequences, approximately 59% of them seen only once. The CDR3 is made up of 13 amino acids. Per the germline V gene, CDR1 is SGHDT and CDR2 is YYEEEE. Deletions cut 4 bases from V and 3 bases from J, with 10 bases between. The chain uses TRBV5-6 and TRBJ1-1; D is possibly TRBD1 (6 bases). The sample taken for sequencing was blood. The receptor was derived from a man younger than 30 in good health. The DNA for the CDR3 is TGTGCCAGCAGCCGGGACATTTACACTGAAGCTTTCTTT. Translating it yields CASSRDIYTEAFF.